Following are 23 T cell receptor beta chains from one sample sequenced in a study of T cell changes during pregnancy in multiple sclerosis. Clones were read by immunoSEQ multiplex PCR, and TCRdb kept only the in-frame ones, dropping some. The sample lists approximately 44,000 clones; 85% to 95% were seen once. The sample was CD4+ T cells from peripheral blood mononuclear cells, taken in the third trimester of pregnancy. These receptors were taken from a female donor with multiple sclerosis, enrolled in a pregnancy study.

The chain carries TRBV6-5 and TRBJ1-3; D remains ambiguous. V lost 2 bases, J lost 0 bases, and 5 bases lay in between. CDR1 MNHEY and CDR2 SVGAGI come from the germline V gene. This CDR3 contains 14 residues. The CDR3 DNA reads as TGTGCCAGCAGTTACGGACTCTCTGGAAACACCATATATTTT. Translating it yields CASSYGLSGNTIYF.

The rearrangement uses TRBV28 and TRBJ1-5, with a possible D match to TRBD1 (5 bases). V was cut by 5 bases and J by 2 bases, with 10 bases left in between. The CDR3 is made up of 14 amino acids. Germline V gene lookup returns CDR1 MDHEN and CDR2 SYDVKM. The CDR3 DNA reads TGTGCCAGCAGTCCCCGACAGCGCAATCAGCCCCAGCATTTT. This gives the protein CASSPRQRNQPQHF.

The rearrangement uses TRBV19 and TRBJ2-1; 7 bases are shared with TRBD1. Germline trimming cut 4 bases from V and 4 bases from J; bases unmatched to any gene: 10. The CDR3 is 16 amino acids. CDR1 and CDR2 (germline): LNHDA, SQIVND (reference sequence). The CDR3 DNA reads TGTGCCAGTAGTAATTTAGGGGGCTATGATTACAATGAGCAGTTCTTC. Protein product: CASSNLGGYDYNEQFF. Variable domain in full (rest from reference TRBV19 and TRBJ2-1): DGGITQSPKYLFRKEGQNVTLSCEQNLNHDAMYWYRQDPGQGLRLIYYSQIVNDFQKGDIAEGYSVSREKKESFPLTVTSAQKNPTAFYLCASSNLGGYDYNEQFFGPGTRLTVL.

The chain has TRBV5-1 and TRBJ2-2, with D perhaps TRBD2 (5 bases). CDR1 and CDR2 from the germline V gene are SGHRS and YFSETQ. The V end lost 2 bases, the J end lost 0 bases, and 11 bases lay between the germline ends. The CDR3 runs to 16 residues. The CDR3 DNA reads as TGCGCCAGCAGCTTTGGCGCCGGGACGAACACCGGGGAGCTGTTTTTT. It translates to CASSFGAGTNTGELFF.

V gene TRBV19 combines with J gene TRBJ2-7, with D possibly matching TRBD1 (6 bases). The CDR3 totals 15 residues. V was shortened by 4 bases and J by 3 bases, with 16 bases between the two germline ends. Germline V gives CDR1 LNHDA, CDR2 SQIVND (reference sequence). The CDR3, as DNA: TGTGCCAGTAGTAACCCAGGGGAGATATACTACGAGCAGTACTTC. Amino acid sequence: CASSNPGEIYYEQYF.

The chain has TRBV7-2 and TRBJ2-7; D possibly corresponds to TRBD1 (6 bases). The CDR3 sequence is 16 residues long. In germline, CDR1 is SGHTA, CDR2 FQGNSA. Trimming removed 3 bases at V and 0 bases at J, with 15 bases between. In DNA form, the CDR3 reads TGTGCCAGCAGCTTGGGTGGACAGAGGAGCTCCTACGAGCAGTACTTC. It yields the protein CASSLGGQRSSYEQYF.

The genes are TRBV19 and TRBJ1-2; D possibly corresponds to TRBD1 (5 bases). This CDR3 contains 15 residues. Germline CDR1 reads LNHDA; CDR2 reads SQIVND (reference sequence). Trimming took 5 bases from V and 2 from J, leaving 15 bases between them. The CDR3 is CASSVDPGLNYGYTF. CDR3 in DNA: TGTGCCAGTAGTGTGGATCCGGGACTAAACTATGGCTACACCTTC.

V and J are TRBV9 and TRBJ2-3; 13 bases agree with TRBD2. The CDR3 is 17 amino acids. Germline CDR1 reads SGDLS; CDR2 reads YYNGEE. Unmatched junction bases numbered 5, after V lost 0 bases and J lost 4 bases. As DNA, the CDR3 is TGTGCCAGCAGCGTAGGAGGGACTAGCGGGATCGCAGATACGCAGTATTTT. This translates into CASSVGGTSGIADTQYF.

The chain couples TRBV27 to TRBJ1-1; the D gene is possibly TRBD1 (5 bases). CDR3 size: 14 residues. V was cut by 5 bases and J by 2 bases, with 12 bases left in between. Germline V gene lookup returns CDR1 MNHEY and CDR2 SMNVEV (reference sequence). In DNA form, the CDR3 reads TGTGCCAGCAGTCTCAGGGAAACTAACACTGAAGCTTTCTTT. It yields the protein CASSLRETNTEAFF.

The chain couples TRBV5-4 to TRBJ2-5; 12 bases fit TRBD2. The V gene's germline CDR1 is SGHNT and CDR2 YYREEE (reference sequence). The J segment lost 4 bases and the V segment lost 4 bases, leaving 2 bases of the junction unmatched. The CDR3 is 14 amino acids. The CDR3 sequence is CASSPGLAGETQYF. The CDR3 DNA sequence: TGTGCCAGCAGCCCGGGACTAGCGGGAGAGACCCAGTACTTC.

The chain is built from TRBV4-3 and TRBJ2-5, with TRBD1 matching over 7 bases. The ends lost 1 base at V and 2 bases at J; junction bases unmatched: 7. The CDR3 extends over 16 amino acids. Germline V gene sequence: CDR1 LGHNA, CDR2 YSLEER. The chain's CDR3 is CASSQGPGRGQETQYF. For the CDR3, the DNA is TGCGCCAGCAGCCAAGGGCCCGGCAGGGGGCAAGAGACCCAGTACTTC.

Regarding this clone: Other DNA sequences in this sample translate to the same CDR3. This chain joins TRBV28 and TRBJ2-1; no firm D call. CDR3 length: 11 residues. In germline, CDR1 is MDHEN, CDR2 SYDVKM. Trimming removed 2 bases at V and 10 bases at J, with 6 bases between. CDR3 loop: CASSLRSEQFF. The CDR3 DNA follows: TGTGCCAGCAGTTTAAGGAGCGAGCAGTTCTTC. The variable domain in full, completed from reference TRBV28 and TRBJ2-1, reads DVKVTQSSRYLVKRTGEKVFLECVQDMDHENMFWYRQDPGLGLRLIYFSYDVKMKEKGDIPEGYSVSREKKERFSLILESASTNQTSMYLCASSLRSEQFFGPGTRLTVL.

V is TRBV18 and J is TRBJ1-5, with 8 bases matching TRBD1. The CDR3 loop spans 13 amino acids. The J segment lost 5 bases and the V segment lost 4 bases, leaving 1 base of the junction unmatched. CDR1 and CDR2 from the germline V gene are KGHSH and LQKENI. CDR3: CASSQDRDQPQHF. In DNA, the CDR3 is TGTGCCAGCTCACAGGACAGGGATCAGCCCCAGCATTTT.

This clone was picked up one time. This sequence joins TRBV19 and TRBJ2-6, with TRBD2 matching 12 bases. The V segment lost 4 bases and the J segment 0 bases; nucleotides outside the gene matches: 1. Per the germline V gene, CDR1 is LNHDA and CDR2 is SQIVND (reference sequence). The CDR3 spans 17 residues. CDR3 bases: TGTGCCAGTAGTACTAGCGGGAGGGCCTCTGGGGCCAACGTCCTGACTTTC. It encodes CASSTSGRASGANVLTF.

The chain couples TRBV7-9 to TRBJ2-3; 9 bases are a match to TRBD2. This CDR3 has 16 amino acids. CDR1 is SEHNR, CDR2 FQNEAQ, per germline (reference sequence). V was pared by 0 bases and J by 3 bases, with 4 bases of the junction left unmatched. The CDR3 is CASSLALSGRTDTQYF. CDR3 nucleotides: TGTGCCAGCAGCTTAGCGCTCAGCGGGAGGACAGATACGCAGTATTTT.

The CDR3 nucleotides are TGTGCCAGCAGTTCCCGACTAGCGGGAGGGCCGGTGGAGGAGACCCAGTACTTC. Translating it yields CASSSRLAGGPVEETQYF. The V and J genes are TRBV27 and TRBJ2-5, with 14 positions matching TRBD2. V was clipped by 4 bases and J by 5 bases; unmatched bases: 12. The CDR3 is 18 residues long. Germline assignment: CDR1 MNHEY and CDR2 SMNVEV (reference sequence).

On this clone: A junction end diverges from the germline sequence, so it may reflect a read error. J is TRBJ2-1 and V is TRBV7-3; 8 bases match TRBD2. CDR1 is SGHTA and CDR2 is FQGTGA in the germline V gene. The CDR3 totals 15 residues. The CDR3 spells CASSLTSGAYNEQFF. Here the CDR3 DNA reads TGTGCCAGCAGCCTAACTAGCGGAGCTTACAATGAGCAGTTCTTC.

CDR3 nucleotides: TGTGCCAGTTCTCTGACAGGGCGCACGCAGTACTTC. This translates into CASSLTGRTQYF. The V and J genes are TRBV6-6 and TRBJ2-7, with 7 bases identical to TRBD1. This CDR3 region has 12 residues. Germline lookup yields CDR1 MNHNY and CDR2 SVGAGI (reference sequence). The J segment lost 9 bases and the V segment lost 9 bases, leaving 11 bases of the junction unmatched.

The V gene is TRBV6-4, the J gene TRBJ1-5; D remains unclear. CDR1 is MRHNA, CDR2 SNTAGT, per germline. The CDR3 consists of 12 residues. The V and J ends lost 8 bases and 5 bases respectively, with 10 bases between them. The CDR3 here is CASLEPHQPQHF. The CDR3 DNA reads TGTGCCAGCCTGGAGCCCCATCAGCCCCAGCATTTT.

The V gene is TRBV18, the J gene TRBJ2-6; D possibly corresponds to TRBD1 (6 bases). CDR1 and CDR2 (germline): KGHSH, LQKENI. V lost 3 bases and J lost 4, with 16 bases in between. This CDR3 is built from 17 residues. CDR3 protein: CASSPLEGDRGANVLTF. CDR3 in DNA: TGTGCCAGCTCACCCCTCGAGGGGGACCGAGGGGCCAACGTCCTGACTTTC.

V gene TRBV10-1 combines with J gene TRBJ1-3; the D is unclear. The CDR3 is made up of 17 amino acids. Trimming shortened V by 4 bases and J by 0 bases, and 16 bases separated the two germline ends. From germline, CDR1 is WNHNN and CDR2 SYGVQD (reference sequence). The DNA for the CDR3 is TGCGCCAGCAGTGGGCCAAGGGTCGGGGTCTCTGGAAACACCATATATTTT. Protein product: CASSGPRVGVSGNTIYF.

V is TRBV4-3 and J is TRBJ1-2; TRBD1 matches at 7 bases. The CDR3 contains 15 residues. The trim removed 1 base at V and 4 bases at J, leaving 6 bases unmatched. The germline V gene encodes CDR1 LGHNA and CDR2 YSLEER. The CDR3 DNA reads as TGCGCCAGCAGCCAAGCGGGGGACAGTGCCTATGGCTACACCTTC. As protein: CASSQAGDSAYGYTF.

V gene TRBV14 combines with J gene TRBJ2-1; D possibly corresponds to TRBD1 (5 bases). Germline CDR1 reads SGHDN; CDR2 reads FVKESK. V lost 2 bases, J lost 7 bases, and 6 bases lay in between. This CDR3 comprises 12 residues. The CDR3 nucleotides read TGTGCCAGCAGCCAACAGGGTAATGAGCAGTTCTTC. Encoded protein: CASSQQGNEQFF.